This entry lists 27 T cell receptor beta chains sequenced from one sample in a study of T-cell reconstitution after alpha-beta-depleted transplantation in children. As it was prepared, the TCRbeta library received unique molecular identifiers. TCRdb used MiXCR to reprocess the PCR reads, holding one entry per CDR3 protein. The sample consists of some 600,000 distinct CDR3 sequences, 13% of them appearing once. The sequencing here drew on PBMCs, mostly from graft donor cells, taken 360 days after TCRalphabeta/CD19-depleted stem cell transplant. These TCRs come from a male patient between 10 and 17 years old who had a stem cell transplant for acute myeloid leukemia, so the T cells may come from the graft donor.

This clonotype was found a few times. The CDR3, as DNA: TGTGCCAGCAGTGACGGAAAGGGCTACGAGCAGTACTTC. It codes for CASSDGKGYEQYF. The chain combines TRBV6-4 with TRBJ2-7; no definite D call. CDR3 length equals 13 residues. Trimming stripped 2 bases from V and 3 bases from J, with 8 bases between. CDR1 is MRHNA and CDR2 is SNTAGT in the germline V gene.

This clonotype was counted many times. The CDR3, as DNA: TGCGCCAGCAGCTTGGGCGCAGCGGGAGGGTTATACGAGCAGTACTTC. This encodes CASSLGAAGGLYEQYF. V is TRBV5-1 and J is TRBJ2-7, with 10 positions matching TRBD2. The CDR3 is 16 residues long. Looked up from germline, CDR1 is SGHRS and CDR2 is YFSETQ. Unmatched junction bases numbered 7, after V lost 0 bases and J lost 4 bases.

This clonotype was recorded many times. The rearrangement uses TRBV28 and TRBJ2-1, with 8 nucleotides matching TRBD2. Germline values: CDR1 MDHEN, CDR2 SYDVKM. This CDR3 spans 12 amino acids. Trimming cost V 1 base and J 15 bases; bases outside gene matches: 5. The CDR3 DNA is TGTGCCAGCAGTTTATCTGGGACTAGGCTGTTCTTC. Encoded protein: CASSLSGTRLFF.

The chain carries TRBV20-1 and TRBJ2-1, with TRBD2 matching 8 bases. In germline, CDR1 is DFQATT, CDR2 SNEGSKA (reference sequence). This CDR3 contains 16 residues. V was pared by 5 bases and J by 7 bases, with 16 bases of the junction left unmatched. The CDR3 is CSAPTSPTGTRNEQFF. The CDR3 DNA sequence: TGCAGTGCTCCGACTAGCCCGACCGGGACTAGGAATGAGCAGTTCTTC.

The V call is TRBV15, the J call TRBJ2-3; a weak D match, TRBD2 (7 bases). The CDR3 loop spans 16 amino acids. The germline V gene encodes CDR1 LNHNV and CDR2 YYDKDF (reference sequence). V lost 1 base to trimming and J lost 4 bases, with 15 bases between them. The CDR3 region has the DNA TGTGCCACCAGCAGAGGGGGGGGCCTATCTCCAGATACGCAGTATTTT. Translation gives CATSRGGGLSPDTQYF. The complete variable domain, with remaining parts taken from reference TRBV15 and TRBJ2-3, reads DAMVIQNPRYQVTQFGKPVTLSCSQTLNHNVMYWYQQKSSQAPKLLFHYYDKDFNNEADTPDNFQSRRPNTSFCFLDIRSPGLGDTAMYLCATSRGGGLSPDTQYFGPGTRLTVL.

This clonotype has only a few counts. The rearrangement uses TRBV7-6 and TRBJ2-4, with 7 bases aligning to TRBD2. Per germline, CDR1 SGHVS and CDR2 FNYEAQ. Germline trimming cut 5 bases from V and 0 bases from J; bases unmatched to any gene: 13. The CDR3 sequence is 18 residues long. Here the CDR3 reads CASSPAGRSTVAKNIQYF. DNA for the CDR3: TGTGCCAGCAGCCCAGCGGGACGATCAACGGTAGCCAAAAACATTCAGTACTTC.

V and J are TRBV28 and TRBJ2-5; possible D gene TRBD2, 5 bases. Germline assignment: CDR1 MDHEN and CDR2 SYDVKM. CDR3 size: 11 residues. V lost 6 bases and J lost 9, with 11 bases in between. The CDR3 protein is CASSPMGAQYF. For the CDR3, the DNA is TGTGCCAGCAGCCCCATGGGAGCCCAGTACTTC.

The sample holds many counts of this clonotype. V usage is TRBV28 and J usage is TRBJ2-2, with TRBD1 matching 9 bases. The CDR3 sequence is 15 residues long. CDR1 MDHEN and CDR2 SYDVKM come from the germline V gene. The ends lost 5 bases at V and 3 bases at J; junction bases unmatched: 4. The CDR3 here is CASSVGQGYTGELFF. As DNA, the CDR3 is TGTGCCAGCAGTGTGGGACAGGGTTACACCGGGGAGCTGTTTTTT. Based on the CDR3 plus reference TRBV28 and TRBJ2-2, the full variable domain is DVKVTQSSRYLVKRTGEKVFLECVQDMDHENMFWYRQDPGLGLRLIYFSYDVKMKEKGDIPEGYSVSREKKERFSLILESASTNQTSMYLCASSVGQGYTGELFFGEGSRLTVL.

This sequence joins TRBV28 and TRBJ1-5, with D perhaps TRBD1 (6 bases). From germline, CDR1 is MDHEN and CDR2 SYDVKM. The CDR3 covers 15 residues. V was trimmed by 3 bases and J by 0 bases, leaving 9 bases between them. CDR3: CASSFAQGSNQPQHF. The CDR3 DNA reads as TGTGCCAGCAGTTTTGCACAGGGTAGCAATCAGCCCCAGCATTTT.

This clonotype showed up just a few times. This chain joins TRBV29-1 and TRBJ2-7; 8 bases are shared with TRBD1. The CDR3 is made up of 14 amino acids. Trimming took 4 bases from V and 4 from J; bases not matched to a gene: 9. Germline values: CDR1 SQVTM, CDR2 ANQGSEA. The CDR3 DNA follows: TGCAGCGTTGGAAGAGACAGGGGCCCATACGAGCAGTACTTC. Amino acid sequence: CSVGRDRGPYEQYF.

The chain joins TRBV11-1 to TRBJ2-5; D gene ambiguous. CDR1 and CDR2 (germline): SGHAT, FQDESV (reference sequence). V lost 1 base, J lost 0 bases, and 9 bases lay in between. The CDR3 length is 15 residues. The DNA of the CDR3 is TGTGCCAGCAGCTTAGGAAGAGTGAACCAAGAGACCCAGTACTTC. It is translated as CASSLGRVNQETQYF.

V usage is TRBV18 and J usage is TRBJ2-2; D gene unclear. Trimming took 5 bases from V and 4 from J, leaving 8 bases between them. This CDR3 is 13 amino acids long. Looked up from germline, CDR1 is KGHSH and CDR2 is LQKENI. This CDR3 reads CASSKAITGELFF. CDR3 sequence (DNA): TGTGCCAGCTCAAAGGCAATCACCGGGGAGCTGTTTTTT.

This clonotype has a count of ten or more. This chain links TRBV6-2 or TRBV6-3 with TRBJ2-1; D might be TRBD1 (5 bases). Germline CDR1 and CDR2: MNHEY and SVGEGT. The CDR3 consists of 12 residues. V was cut by 7 bases and J by 5 bases, with 9 bases left in between. In DNA, the CDR3 is TGTGCCAGCACAAGGGGCCACAATGAGCAGTTCTTC. Its translation: CASTRGHNEQFF.

This clonotype occurred many times. V gene TRBV20-1 combines with J gene TRBJ2-5; TRBD1 might be the D (5 bases). Germline loops: CDR1 DFQATT, CDR2 SNEGSKA (reference sequence). Trimming removed 2 bases at V and 5 bases at J, with 12 bases between. This CDR3 is 13 amino acids long. The CDR3 loop reads CSARQGGWETQYF. DNA for the CDR3: TGCAGTGCTAGACAGGGTGGGTGGGAGACCCAGTACTTC.

The table lists this clonotype with many counts. The chain uses TRBV15 and TRBJ2-5; D is ambiguous. This CDR3 spans 13 amino acids. Trimming took off 1 base at V and 5 bases at J, with 8 bases between the two ends. CDR1 is LNHNV and CDR2 is YYDKDF in the germline V gene (reference sequence). The CDR3 protein is CATSRGPWETQYF. CDR3 DNA: TGTGCCACCAGCAGAGGTCCGTGGGAGACCCAGTACTTC.

This clonotype occurred a few times. The J gene is TRBJ2-2, the V gene TRBV3-1, with 8 bases identical to TRBD1. This CDR3 is built from 18 residues. The germline CDR1 and CDR2 sequences are LGHDT and YNNKEL (reference sequence). V trimming: 1 base; J trimming: 3 bases; junction bases outside the gene matches: 10. CDR3 region: CASSQVHRTGFDTGELFF. DNA of the CDR3: TGTGCCAGCAGCCAAGTCCATCGGACAGGGTTCGACACCGGGGAGCTGTTTTTT.

This clonotype has more than one count but fewer than ten. The chain couples TRBV28 to TRBJ2-1, with D maybe TRBD2 (6 bases). The CDR3 runs to 16 residues. The ends were cut back, 4 bases at V and 5 bases at J, with 18 bases in the middle. CDR1 is MDHEN and CDR2 is SYDVKM in the germline V gene. CDR3 loop: CASSYLTRDSNNEQFF. The CDR3 DNA reads TGTGCCAGCAGTTACCTCACCCGGGACTCGAACAATGAGCAGTTCTTC.

This clonotype was seen repeatedly, ten times or more. The rearrangement joins TRBV7-9 to TRBJ2-7, with 10 bases matching TRBD1. This CDR3 has 13 residues. Germline V CDR1 and CDR2: SEHNR, FQNEAQ (reference sequence). The V gene end was trimmed by 8 bases and the J gene end by 1 base; junction bases not matched to a gene: 2. The CDR3 DNA follows: TGTGCCAGCTCGGACAGGGGGTCCTACGAGCAGTACTTC. Translating it yields CASSDRGSYEQYF.

The chain carries TRBV20-1 and TRBJ2-3; perhaps TRBD2 as D (6 bases). This CDR3 has 19 amino acids. V dropped 6 bases and J dropped 0 bases, with 28 bases sitting between them. Germline V lookup: CDR1 DFQATT, CDR2 SNEGSKA (reference sequence). The CDR3 coding sequence is TGCAGTGCCGGGGGTCCTGGAGGCTTGATAGGTTTGAGCACAGATACGCAGTATTTT. This sequence encodes CSAGGPGGLIGLSTDTQYF.

This clonotype was seen repeatedly, ten times or more. The V gene is TRBV7-8, the J gene TRBJ1-1, with a possible D match to TRBD1 (6 bases). CDR3 length equals 15 residues. V gave up 0 bases and J gave up 1 base, with 9 bases separating them. Per the germline V gene, CDR1 is SGHVS and CDR2 is FQNEAQ. The DNA for the CDR3 is TGTGCCAGCAGCTTAGCGGGGGCCAAGAACACTGAAGCTTTCTTT. Translated, it gives CASSLAGAKNTEAFF. Together with reference TRBV7-8 and TRBJ1-1, the CDR3 gives the full variable domain: GAGVSQSPRYKVAKRGQDVALRCDPISGHVSLFWYQQALGQGPEFLTYFQNEAQLDKSGLPSDRFFAERPEGSVSTLKIQRTQQEDSAVYLCASSLAGAKNTEAFFGQGTRLTVV.

This clonotype has at least ten counts. J is TRBJ2-3 and V is TRBV4-2, with 8 bases that match TRBD1. Trimming cost V 4 bases and J 4 bases; bases outside gene matches: 10. Per the germline V gene, CDR1 is LGHNA and CDR2 is YNFKEQ. There are 16 residues in the CDR3. The chain's CDR3 is CASSPSRQGHADTQYF. The CDR3 coding sequence is TGTGCCAGCAGCCCCTCTAGACAGGGGCATGCAGATACGCAGTATTTT.

This clonotype was recorded a few times. The CDR3 region is CASSVGTSRPKTQYF. CDR3 coding DNA: TGTGCCAGCAGCGTTGGGACTAGCCGCCCCAAGACCCAGTACTTC. This chain joins TRBV7-2 and TRBJ2-5; TRBD2 matches 9 bases. Germline CDR1 SGHTA, CDR2 FQGNSA. This CDR3 spans 15 amino acids. The junction had 10 bases not matched to a gene; V was cut back by 5 bases and J by 6 bases.

The J gene is TRBJ2-3, the V gene TRBV19; weak D call: TRBD2 (7 bases). V was clipped by 5 bases and J by 4 bases, with 13 bases between them. The germline CDR1 and CDR2 sequences are LNHDA and SQIVND (reference sequence). The CDR3 totals 14 residues. The CDR3 nucleotides are TGTGCCAGTAGTCTCATAGGGGGGGCAGATACGCAGTATTTT. Translated, it gives CASSLIGGADTQYF. The whole variable domain, filled in from reference TRBV19 and TRBJ2-3, reads DGGITQSPKYLFRKEGQNVTLSCEQNLNHDAMYWYRQDPGQGLRLIYYSQIVNDFQKGDIAEGYSVSREKKESFPLTVTSAQKNPTAFYLCASSLIGGADTQYFGPGTRLTVL.

There are many counts of this clonotype. This rearrangement joins TRBV28 to TRBJ2-5; D might be TRBD2 (5 bases). The CDR3 loop spans 14 amino acids. The germline V gene encodes CDR1 MDHEN and CDR2 SYDVKM. Trimming pared 6 bases from V and 4 bases from J, leaving 15 bases between. As DNA, the CDR3 is TGTGCCAGCAGACCCGGAGGCATATTAGAGACCCAGTACTTC. Translating gives CASRPGGILETQYF.

The CDR3 coding sequence is TGCGCCAGCAGGGCGAGACAGGGCGACAATCAGCCCCAGCATTTT. This codes for CASRARQGDNQPQHF. The rearrangement uses TRBV10-1 and TRBJ1-5, with 7 bases fitting TRBD1. J lost 3 bases, V lost 6 bases, and 8 bases had no gene match. CDR1 and CDR2 (germline): WNHNN, SYGVQD (reference sequence). The CDR3 is 15 amino acids.

This clonotype was counted between two and nine times. V is TRBV7-9 and J is TRBJ2-4; the D is unclear. The length of the CDR3 is 15 residues. Between the trimmed V and J ends, which lost 2 bases and 11 bases, there was a span of 19 bases. CDR1 SEHNR and CDR2 FQNEAQ come from the germline V gene (reference sequence). CDR3 DNA sequence: TGTGCCAGCAGCTTATTCGGTGGAGAAGAAACATTTCAGTACTTC. This encodes CASSLFGGEETFQYF.

This clonotype was seen at least ten times. V gene TRBV5-1 combines with J gene TRBJ2-3; 11 bases align to TRBD2. CDR1 SGHRS and CDR2 YFSETQ come from the germline V gene. J was trimmed by 4 bases and V by 4 bases; bases with no gene match: 2. CDR3 length equals 14 residues. CDR3 coding DNA: TGCGCCAGCAGCCCGGGACTAGCGGCAGATACGCAGTATTTT. This translates into CASSPGLAADTQYF.